These 32 T cell receptor beta chains originate from one sample sequenced in a study of blood T cell repertoires in COVID-19. Here immunoSEQ multiplex PCR was the method, and the copy in TCRdb shows in-frame clones only, minus some. Among roughly 300,000 clones listed, more than 75% were seen once. Sequenced material: peripheral blood. The receptors here all came from a woman in her fifties or sixties with acute or convalescent COVID-19.

The chain links TRBV5-1 to TRBJ1-2, with 10 bases matching TRBD1. Germline values: CDR1 SGHRS, CDR2 YFSETQ. The CDR3 runs to 14 residues. Trimming removed 3 bases from V and 5 bases from J; junction bases left unmatched: 4. CDR3 coding DNA: TGCGCCAGCAGCTCGACAGGGGGCGCGTATGGCTACACCTTC. Protein: CASSSTGGAYGYTF. Complete variable domain (other parts from reference TRBV5-1 and TRBJ1-2): KAGVTQTPRYLIKTRGQQVTLSCSPISGHRSVSWYQQTPGQGLQFLFEYFSETQRNKGNFPGRFSGRQFSNSRSEMNVSTLELGDSALYLCASSSTGGAYGYTFGSGTRLTVV.

The J gene is TRBJ2-7, the V gene TRBV11-2; no clear D. The CDR3 is 13 residues long. Deletions cut 0 bases from V and 3 bases from J, with 6 bases between. Germline CDR1 SGHAT, CDR2 FQNNGV. In DNA, the CDR3 is TGTGCCAGCAGCTTAGAGATGAGCTACGAGCAGTACTTC. Its translation is CASSLEMSYEQYF.

This chain connects TRBV28 to TRBJ1-1; D is perhaps TRBD1 (5 bases). This CDR3 is 17 amino acids long. V was clipped by 4 bases and J by 11 bases, with 29 bases between them. Germline V gives CDR1 MDHEN, CDR2 SYDVKM. The CDR3 nucleotides are TGTGCCAGCAGTTCCGACCTAGAACAGGCGGTCGGCGAGTGGGCTTTCTTT. Its protein is CASSSDLEQAVGEWAFF.

The chain employs TRBV5-5 and TRBJ2-7; D may be TRBD1 (5 bases). The CDR3 length is 16 residues. Germline V gene sequence: CDR1 SGHKS, CDR2 YYEKEE (reference sequence). V lost 0 bases and J lost 0, with 13 bases in between. CDR3 sequence (DNA): TGTGCCAGCAGCTTGGCCTCCAGGGTTCCCTCCTACGAGCAGTACTTC. Amino acids: CASSLASRVPSYEQYF.

V is TRBV7-8 and J is TRBJ2-1; 14 bases align to TRBD2. The CDR3 has 23 residues. J was trimmed by 5 bases and V by 5 bases; bases with no gene match: 26. CDR1 and CDR2 from the germline V gene are SGHVS and FQNEAQ. The CDR3 loop is CASSPGTSGSSYSPHRANNEQFF. CDR3 bases: TGTGCCAGCAGCCCTGGGACTAGCGGGAGTTCCTACAGTCCTCACAGGGCGAACAATGAGCAGTTCTTC.

V and J are TRBV19 and TRBJ1-2; a weak D match, TRBD1 (5 bases). The CDR3 totals 15 residues. Between the trimmed V and J ends, which lost 7 bases and 0 bases, there was a span of 15 bases. Germline assignment: CDR1 LNHDA and CDR2 SQIVND (reference sequence). The CDR3 DNA is TGTGCCAGTACTCGGGGGGGACCGTCTAACTATGGCTACACCTTC. Translating gives CASTRGGPSNYGYTF. Filled out from reference TRBV19 and TRBJ1-2, the complete variable domain reads DGGITQSPKYLFRKEGQNVTLSCEQNLNHDAMYWYRQDPGQGLRLIYYSQIVNDFQKGDIAEGYSVSREKKESFPLTVTSAQKNPTAFYLCASTRGGPSNYGYTFGSGTRLTVV.

J is TRBJ1-6 and V is TRBV28, with unresolved D. Germline V lookup: CDR1 MDHEN, CDR2 SYDVKM. V was pared by 2 bases and J by 5 bases, with 25 bases between. There are 20 residues in the CDR3. The CDR3 protein is CASSLIGGFQFKGDNSPLHF. CDR3 coding DNA: TGTGCCAGCAGTTTAATTGGAGGGTTTCAATTTAAGGGCGATAATTCACCCCTCCACTTT.

The chain is built from TRBV5-1 and TRBJ2-5, with D possibly being TRBD1 (6 bases). This CDR3 is built from 15 residues. Trimming stripped 0 bases from V and 5 bases from J, with 14 bases between. Germline-derived CDR1 and CDR2 are SGHRS and YFSETQ. The CDR3 nucleotides read TGCGCCAGCAGCTTGGGGCAGGGGAGTGGGGAGACCCAGTACTTC. Residues: CASSLGQGSGETQYF.

This clone was observed a few times. The V call is TRBV27, the J call TRBJ2-4, with a tentative D call TRBD1 (5 bases). Per the germline V gene, CDR1 is MNHEY and CDR2 is SMNVEV (reference sequence). This CDR3 is built from 13 residues. V dropped 2 bases and J dropped 11 bases, with 13 bases sitting between them. This CDR3 is CASSLSRGTVQYF. Written as DNA, the CDR3 is TGTGCCAGCAGTTTAAGTAGGGGTACCGTTCAGTACTTC.

This sequence joins TRBV29-1 and TRBJ2-3; 7 nucleotides line up with TRBD1. Germline V gene data show CDR1 as SQVTM and CDR2 as ANQGSEA. The V gene end was trimmed by 7 bases and the J gene end by 7 bases; junction bases not matched to a gene: 17. The CDR3 consists of 15 residues. The CDR3 DNA follows: TGCAGCGGTAGAAGGGGGCTCGATCAGATGAATACGCAGTATTTT. This sequence encodes CSGRRGLDQMNTQYF.

The genes are TRBV27 and TRBJ2-1; TRBD2 is a possible D gene (6 bases). The germline gives CDR1 MNHEY, CDR2 SMNVEV (reference sequence). Between the trimmed V and J ends, which lost 7 bases and 3 bases, there was a span of 13 bases. The CDR3 has 14 amino acids. CDR3 DNA: TGTGCCAGCACTTCTCCCGGGGGCTACAATGAGCAGTTCTTC. It translates to CASTSPGGYNEQFF.

As concerns this clone: The same CDR3 arises from other DNA sequences in this sample as well. The chain combines TRBV18 with TRBJ2-1; 8 bases line up with TRBD1. In germline, CDR1 is KGHSH, CDR2 LQKENI. The CDR3 consists of 15 residues. Trimming at V came to 3 bases and at J to 2 bases, leaving 3 bases not matched to a gene. In nucleotides, the CDR3 is TGTGCCAGCTCACCTGGACAGGGCACCTACAATGAGCAGTTCTTC. Amino acid sequence: CASSPGQGTYNEQFF.

In this sample, this clone turned up a few times. The chain recombines TRBV28 with TRBJ1-4, with D unclear. The CDR3 contains 14 residues. Per the germline V gene, CDR1 is MDHEN and CDR2 is SYDVKM. V was clipped by 4 bases and J by 4 bases, with 10 bases between them. For the CDR3, the DNA is TGTGCCAGCAGTTACCGGGGTCATAATGAAAAACTGTTTTTT. Amino acid sequence: CASSYRGHNEKLFF.

This clone has a handful of counts. The V gene is TRBV27, the J gene TRBJ2-1, with TRBD2 matching 7 bases. CDR3 length equals 12 residues. The J segment lost 9 bases and the V segment lost 8 bases, leaving 7 bases of the junction unmatched. Germline assignment: CDR1 MNHEY and CDR2 SMNVEV (reference sequence). Here the CDR3 reads CASGSWGGEQFF. As DNA, the CDR3 is TGTGCCAGCGGGTCTTGGGGGGGTGAGCAGTTCTTC.

This clone occurred once. The chain links TRBV30 to TRBJ2-7, with 8 bases that match TRBD1. Germline V CDR1 and CDR2: GTSNPN, SVGIG (reference sequence). V lost 1 base and J lost 4; bases outside the gene matches: 0. The CDR3 runs to 12 residues. The CDR3 reads CAWSGQGYEQYF. CDR3 nucleotide sequence: TGTGCCTGGAGTGGACAGGGGTACGAGCAGTACTTC.

The V gene is TRBV4-2, the J gene TRBJ1-1; the D is unclear. The CDR3 runs 16 residues. Germline loops: CDR1 LGHNA, CDR2 YNFKEQ. V lost 0 bases to trimming and J lost 4 bases, with 15 bases between them. CDR3 in DNA: TGTGCCAGCAGCCAAGATTACCCCGGTCGAGGCACTGAAGCTTTCTTT. Translated: CASSQDYPGRGTEAFF.

V is TRBV6-2 or TRBV6-3 and J is TRBJ2-1, with 8 bases that match TRBD2. Germline V gene lookup returns CDR1 MNHEY and CDR2 SVGEGT. V shed 0 bases and J 8 bases; nucleotides not matched to a gene: 6. This CDR3 is 15 amino acids long. DNA of the CDR3: TGTGCCAGCAGTTACTCGTCGGGAGGGCCGGATGAGCAGTTCTTC. The encoded protein is CASSYSSGGPDEQFF.

This clone was recorded once. V usage is TRBV10-3 and J usage is TRBJ2-5; 8 bases agree with TRBD1. The V segment lost 7 bases and the J segment 3 bases; nucleotides outside the gene matches: 7. Germline-derived CDR1 and CDR2 are ENHRY and SYGVKD. The CDR3 spans 14 residues. The CDR3 DNA sequence: TGTGCCATCAACTCCGGGACAGGCGAAGAGACCCAGTACTTC. Its protein product is CAINSGTGEETQYF.

This clone has a handful of counts. The rearrangement links TRBV28 to TRBJ2-2; 9 bases fit TRBD1. There are 16 residues in the CDR3. Germline CDR1 and CDR2: MDHEN and SYDVKM. V shed 6 bases, J shed 6 bases, and the junction held 11 bases outside the gene matches. CDR3 sequence (DNA): TGTGCCAGCAGGGGATACGGGACAGGGAAGGCCGGGGAGCTGTTTTTT. Residues: CASRGYGTGKAGELFF.

A single count supports this clone. The CDR3 sequence is CASSIRLDTDTQYF. CDR3 nucleotide sequence: TGCGCCAGCAGCATACGACTCGACACAGATACGCAGTATTTT. The chain combines TRBV5-1 with TRBJ2-3; D gene uncertain. The CDR3 consists of 14 residues. CDR1 SGHRS and CDR2 YFSETQ come from the germline V gene. With 4 bases removed from V and 2 bases from J, the gap between germline ends came to 11 bases.

This chain joins TRBV19 and TRBJ2-7; D remains ambiguous. The V gene lost 5 bases and the J gene lost 0 bases, with 11 bases spanning the gap. The CDR3 contains 14 residues. Germline V gene sequence: CDR1 LNHDA, CDR2 SQIVND (reference sequence). CDR3 coding DNA: TGTGCCAGTAGTCGCGGCCGGAGCTCCTACGAGCAGTACTTC. This encodes CASSRGRSSYEQYF.

This sequence joins TRBV20-1 and TRBJ2-3, with D unclear. The CDR3 has 11 residues. V lost 7 bases and J 4 bases, leaving 9 bases between the germline ends. Germline lookup yields CDR1 DFQATT and CDR2 SNEGSKA (reference sequence). The CDR3 here is CSGGLADTQYF. CDR3 nucleotide sequence: TGCAGTGGAGGTTTGGCAGATACGCAGTATTTT.

V and J are TRBV19 and TRBJ2-7; 8 positions agree with TRBD2. This CDR3 has 15 amino acids. In germline, CDR1 is LNHDA, CDR2 SQIVND (reference sequence). The junction had 9 bases not matched to a gene; V was cut back by 1 base and J by 7 bases. The CDR3 loop is CASSIVAGGSGEQYF. The CDR3 DNA is TGTGCCAGTAGTATAGTTGCGGGAGGATCGGGGGAGCAGTACTTC.

The chain has TRBV27 and TRBJ1-1, with D hard to call. This CDR3 has 13 amino acids. Looked up from germline, CDR1 is MNHEY and CDR2 is SMNVEV (reference sequence). The ends were cut back, 3 bases at V and 1 base at J, with 6 bases in the middle. CDR3: CASSFNRNTEAFF. The CDR3 nucleotides read TGTGCCAGCAGTTTTAACAGGAACACTGAAGCTTTCTTT.

This sequence joins TRBV7-2 and TRBJ2-2; 7 bases match TRBD1. Per the germline V gene, CDR1 is SGHTA and CDR2 is FQGNSA. The CDR3 consists of 15 residues. V was pared by 5 bases and J by 5 bases, with 8 bases of the junction left unmatched. The CDR3 coding sequence is TGTGCCAGCAGCATACAGGGGAATGAAACCGGGGAGCTGTTTTTT. Its translation is CASSIQGNETGELFF.

The rearrangement uses TRBV10-3 and TRBJ2-1; 11 positions match TRBD1. Germline lookup yields CDR1 ENHRY and CDR2 SYGVKD. Losses at the gene ends were 5 bases for V and 4 bases for J; bases not matched to a gene: 7. This CDR3 region has 16 residues. Here the CDR3 reads CAISYGTGGEYNEQFF. In DNA form, the CDR3 reads TGTGCCATCAGTTACGGGACAGGGGGAGAATACAATGAGCAGTTCTTC.

The rearrangement uses TRBV5-1 and TRBJ1-5, with TRBD1 as a possible D gene (6 bases). CDR1 and CDR2 from the germline V gene are SGHRS and YFSETQ. The CDR3 has 16 amino acids. V lost 3 bases and J 5 bases, leaving 18 bases between the germline ends. The CDR3 reads CASSWVTGKTDQPQHF. The CDR3 DNA sequence: TGCGCCAGCAGCTGGGTCACAGGGAAGACGGATCAGCCCCAGCATTTT.

The gene calls are TRBV29-1 and TRBJ1-1; D is unresolved. V lost 4 bases, J lost 2 bases, and 8 bases lay in between. The V gene's germline CDR1 is SQVTM and CDR2 ANQGSEA. This CDR3 has 12 amino acids. The CDR3 DNA is TGCAGCGTTGCACGGAGAAACACTGAAGCTTTCTTT. Amino acids: CSVARRNTEAFF. The full variable domain, rest sourced from reference TRBV29-1 and TRBJ1-1, is SAVISQKPSRDICQRGTSLTIQCQVDSQVTMMFWYRQQPGQSLTLIATANQGSEATYESGFVIDKFPISRPNLTFSTLTVSNMSPEDSSIYLCSVARRNTEAFFGQGTRLTVV.

The J gene is TRBJ2-3, the V gene TRBV5-5, with TRBD2 identical over 8 bases. Germline CDR1 is SGHKS and CDR2 is YYEKEE (reference sequence). There are 17 residues in the CDR3. Trimming took 0 bases from V and 0 from J; bases not matched to a gene: 6. CDR3 sequence: CASSLAPSGSSTDTQYF. DNA for the CDR3: TGTGCCAGCAGCTTGGCCCCTAGCGGGTCTAGCACAGATACGCAGTATTTT. Supplemented by reference TRBV5-5 and TRBJ2-3, the full variable domain reads DAGVTQSPTHLIKTRGQQVTLRCSPISGHKSVSWYQQVLGQGPQFIFQYYEKEERGRGNFPDRFSARQFPNYSSELNVNALLLGDSALYLCASSLAPSGSSTDTQYFGPGTRLTVL.

Points on this clone: The sample contains more than one DNA sequence encoding this CDR3. The J gene is TRBJ1-1, the V gene TRBV9, with D possibly matching TRBD1 (5 bases). CDR1 and CDR2 from the germline V gene are SGDLS and YYNGEE. This CDR3 has 13 residues. V lost 1 base and J 5 bases, leaving 9 bases between the germline ends. CDR3 loop: CASSVQGKTEAFF. CDR3 bases: TGTGCCAGCAGCGTACAGGGAAAGACTGAAGCTTTCTTT.

The chain uses TRBV5-1 and TRBJ1-1; D is uncertain. The CDR3 has 14 residues. Trimming took 2 bases from V and 10 from J, leaving 18 bases between them. In germline, CDR1 is SGHRS, CDR2 YFSETQ. CDR3 coding DNA: TGCGCCAGCAGCTTAGGAGGGTTGACGAGTGTAGCTTTCTTT. Its translation is CASSLGGLTSVAFF.

This sequence joins TRBV28 and TRBJ2-4; D is unclear. Germline V gene data show CDR1 as MDHEN and CDR2 as SYDVKM. Trimming left V 8 bases short and J 2 bases short, with 10 bases between. The CDR3 sequence is 13 residues long. The CDR3 nucleotides read TGTGCCAGCTTGGAGCACCCCAAAAACATTCAGTACTTC. Translation: CASLEHPKNIQYF.